This TCR beta chain emerged from a study of regulatory T cells in long-lasting Graves disease. Study context: Antithyroid drugs had been taken under 3 months by newly diagnosed Graves' patients.

Noted time point: newly diagnosed GD, antithyroid drugs for less than 3 months. The TCR library used RNA extracted from PBMCs. A blood draw put around 9 milliliters of peripheral blood into EDTA tubes. Trimming at V came to 6 bases and at J to 4 bases, leaving 4 bases not matched to a gene. The CDR3 is 13 amino acids. This clonotype was detected ten times or more. Arm-PCR with iRepertoire HTBI primers amplified the CDR3 regions for these TCR beta libraries. TCRdb independently ran MiXCR on the multiplex PCR reads; one entry per CDR3 protein. The table records about 520,000 distinct CDR3 sequences, approximately 12% of them present only once. The data also belong to a second study, concerning T cells in Graves' hyperthyroidism and ophthalmopathy.

The receptor comes from a woman aged 25-40 years with Graves disease. Sequenced material: peripheral blood mononuclear cells (PBMCs), taken at new diagnosis, from a patient treated with antithyroid drugs. The chain joins TRBV12-3 or TRBV12-4 to TRBJ1-1; 8 nucleotides agree with TRBD1. The CDR3 coding sequence is TGTGCCAGCAGGGACAGGGTCGGCACTGAAGCTTTCTTT. This codes for CASRDRVGTEAFF.